This TCR beta chain was sequenced during a study of blood T cell repertoires in COVID-19. Study details: Donors in the United States, Italy and Spain gave samples during acute or convalescent COVID-19.

Participant ages covered about 18 to 100 years across 20 to 25 US areas. Looked up from germline, CDR1 is SGHDT and CDR2 is YYEEEE. V was pared by 7 bases and J by 5 bases, with 18 bases between. The CDR3 has 15 amino acids. Some clones are missing from TCRdb's copy, which holds only in-frame ones; the method was immunoSEQ multiplex PCR. The table includes around 400,000 clones, 85% to 90% detected once. Sample: PBMCs or T cells enriched from blood (not recorded which). The TCR was taken from a woman in her thirties who had recovered from COVID-19. The chain employs TRBV5-6 and TRBJ1-4; D not resolved. CDR3 sequence reads: CASAQSGRPNEKLFF. In nucleotides, the CDR3 is TGTGCCAGCGCCCAGTCGGGTAGGCCCAATGAAAAACTGTTTTTT.